This T cell receptor (beta chain) was observed in a study of cytomegalovirus exposure and HLA in healthy donors (TCRdb year 2017). Broadly, across the study: An earlier analysis of 587 of the donors reported approximately 280 Gb of sequence data and roughly 120 million unique TCR beta sequences obtained from approximately 180 million T cells. The number of donors typed differed by locus, with about 629-640 for A, B, C, DRB1 and DQB1, around 560 for DQA1, 606 for DPA1, and some 440 for DPB1. Class I and class II HLA loci were covered by the typing at four-digit resolution. The study used immunosequencing to profile the T cell repertoires of several hundred subjects and linked those repertoires to cytomegalovirus serostatus. The aim of the study was to test whether cataloging public T cell receptors could identify signatures of past pathogen exposure. Alongside the repertoire data, information on donor age, sex, ethnicity and CMV serostatus was compiled. In the later analysis, no new phenotypic data were used to find candidate immune exposures; instead, reliance was placed on TCR beta sequences and their occurrence across donors. In a later genetic analysis, genome-wide SNP genotypes for 398 of the 666 donors were used, and that subset was treated as a discovery cohort. An earlier analysis of approximately 630 of the donors applied high-throughput TCR beta sequencing to assess whether each TCR beta V gene segment acted as functional or pseudogenic. To predict cytomegalovirus infection status, the study combined high-throughput TCR immunosequencing, statistical association of individual TCRs with disease status, and machine learning. A later analysis re-examined previously published TCR beta repertoires from around 670 donors and added high-resolution HLA genotyping to investigate patterns of TCR occurrence. Every discovery cohort repertoire had been produced on one sequencing platform. Of the roughly 400 genotyped donors, approximately 83% fell in the genetic ancestry cluster associated with self-reported Caucasian donors. About five DR-DQ haplotypes were handled as single units for association and clustering, since linkage in the cohort was strong. In addition to the first cohort of 666 subjects, a separate validation cohort of about 120 different subjects was used. An early release that covered around 590 HLA-typed donors contained around 330 gigabases of sequencing data and roughly 84 million unique TCR sequences. Among about 390 genotyped donors of the cohort, an average of 235,054 unique TCR beta nucleotide sequences were sequenced per donor, about a sixth of them non-productive.

Per the germline V gene (reference sequence), GTSNPN is the CDR1 and SVGIG is the CDR2. Its CDR3 holds 13 amino acids, cysteine through phenylalanine. The read is trimmed to its CDR3 DNA, 39 bases read in frame from base 1. V ends up 4 bases short and J 6 bases short, with an unmatched junction base count of 5. The cohort comprised more than 550 healthy bone marrow donors. All cohort members were sampled while nominally healthy, although unrecorded immune exposures were likely present. The donor was CMV seronegative and was included in the group of a few hundred seronegative cohort members. Every donor gave a peripheral blood sample, and the peripheral blood mononuclear cells from that sample were used for TCR beta sequencing. Genomic DNA extraction from the blood cell samples was performed with the Qiagen DNeasy Blood Extraction Kit. What the research found in general, with its limitations: It was suggested by the authors that the approach could potentially be generalized to other disease states and immunological phenotypes. Linkage disequilibrium might explain the correlated functional status among segregating V segments, but an unknown experimental factor could not be excluded. When HLA alleles, especially DR and DQ, strongly co-occurred, TCR associations were difficult to assign to individual alleles. In a later analysis, more than 15,000 TCR beta sequences were associated with specific HLA alleles at a false discovery rate of 0.05. A few of the identified cytomegalovirus-associated TCR beta chains were confirmed in vitro to be specific for cytomegalovirus antigens. Roughly uniform sequencing depth across donors was assumed in presence/absence analyses, although this assumption may not hold. Only TCR beta chains were sequenced in this cohort, and the absence of alpha or paired-chain data limited detectable features. Several of the top co-occurrence clusters appeared to be linked to parvovirus B19, influenza, CMV and Epstein-Barr virus, according to a later analysis. The study listed approximately 150 TCR beta chains as associated with cytomegalovirus. Compared with equally common non-associated chains, HLA-associated TCR beta chains in a later analysis were more clonally expanded and had lower generation probabilities. Because some donors lacked HLA typing at each locus, the association tests relied only on the typed subset. A later analysis found that TCR association rates varied across HLA loci, with DRB1 alleles showing the most associated TCRs and HLA-C alleles the fewest. Broadly in line with IMGT annotations, most TCR beta V segments showed up in productive rearrangements about 87% or about 30% of the time in an earlier analysis of 587 of the donors. In a later analysis, most CMV-associated TCR beta chains were found to appear HLA-restricted, with HLA associations seemingly driven largely by CMV exposure. In a later genetic analysis, a missense DCLRE1C variant was associated with V-gene and J-gene trimming of TCR beta chains, and the association was replicated in an independent cohort. A cluster of highly shared sequence variants was judged likely to represent a technical artifact of the sequencing pipeline. Across donors, most TCR sequences were observed very rarely, whereas some public TCRs were present in many individuals. CMV serostatus was the only immune exposure information available for the cohort. A further reported finding was that TCR beta sequences accurately predicted the HLA-A and HLA-B alleles for most subjects in the first cohort. The classifier was reported to diagnose cytomegalovirus status with high specificity and sensitivity in both the original and validation cohorts. The 87-base-pair reads could not distinguish some IMGT-functional V segments, including TRBV6-2 and TRBV6-3, so those segments were excluded. Some 16 rarely observed V segments, including chromosome 9 orphons, were excluded from the earlier analysis of several hundred of the donors because counts were too low. According to a later genetic analysis, donors in an Asian-associated ancestry cluster had fewer N-insertions in productive TCRs than the approximately 700-donor mean.

Libraries were made using the immunoSEQ multiplex PCR assay. For the multiplex PCR, a mixture combining 60 forward primers for TCR Vbeta segments and 13 reverse primers for TCR Jbeta segments was used. The CDR3 region of rearranged TCR beta genes was amplified from genomic DNA with a multiplex PCR assay. On the Illumina HiSeq System, the amplified TCR beta libraries were sequenced as 87-base-pair reads. The study's processing was this. A later analysis tallied some 79 million unique TCR beta chains across the 666 repertoires, and some 10 million of those chains were shared by two or more donors. To remove PCR and sequencing errors, raw reads were error-corrected and collapsed into unique sequences using a nearest-neighbor algorithm that merged closely related sequences. Alignment of CDR3 sequences to IMGT reference sequences was used to assign V, D and J gene segments. For a sequence to be retained, a match of at least six nucleotides to both a V gene segment and a J gene segment was required. Rearrangements were called productive when the CDR3 lacked stop codons and stayed in frame with V and J; all others were non-productive. Following IMGT convention, CDR3 was defined as the stretch from the second conserved V-encoded cysteine to the conserved J-encoded phenylalanine. In an earlier analysis of around 600 of the donors, sequences lacking an unambiguous match to a single V gene segment were excluded. In an earlier analysis of 500 to 750 of the donors, V segments were called functional above 56.7% productive rearrangements and were called segregating when the between-donor standard deviation exceeded 5%. A statistical classification framework was built to diagnose cytomegalovirus status from the catalog of TCR beta chain sequences. In a later analysis, V and J genes were assigned by comparing TCR nucleotide sequences against IMGT/GENE-DB human TR gene sequences. The TCRdist pipeline was used in a later analysis to assign CDR3 sequences and most-parsimonious VDJ recombination scenarios. A later analysis defined each TCR beta chain by its CDR3 amino acid sequence plus V-gene family, and excluded reads lacking a unique V-gene family. As a way to deal with suspected cross-contamination and a sequencing artifact, a later analysis dropped approximately 590 nucleotide sequences that were highly shared and had low generation probability. For each public chain, a later analysis derived a clonal expansion index from normalized ranks of inferred template counts within each repertoire. Generation probabilities in a later analysis came from a VDJ recombination model fitted to out-of-frame rearrangements, and those results were checked against IGoR. In a later analysis, hypergeometric tests were used to score TCR-TCR, TCR-HLA and TCR-CMV co-occurrence, with a repertoire-size bias correction applied to TCR pairs. To estimate false discovery rates, a later analysis permuted the HLA or CMV assignments 20 times. In a later analysis, co-occurring TCRs were grouped using DBSCAN, and TCRdist sequence similarity was added for clustering within HLA-allele-positive subsets. Repertoires with fewer than 30,000 or more than 120,000 public chains were left out of co-occurrence clustering, as were a handful of repertoires with anomalous nucleotide sharing. TCRdb limited this immuneACCESS table to in-frame rearrangements with V and J called. A share of clones is missing; checked studies link under half to unresolved V genes, and the rest is unexplained. V, J and clone size derive from that table, while D and trimming were established from the DNA sequence. For this sample there are 210,000 or so clones; around 80% appear just once. Around 0.63% of the sample goes to the ten largest clones.

As to this clone: Its antigen specificity is not known. Base qualities are not at hand, and no much larger clone is one base apart.

The sequence joins TRBV30 to TRBJ2-1, and TRBD1 aligns with 8 junction nucleotides. The sequencing input was PBMCs. The TCR originated in a man aged 18 to 29 in good health and CMV-seronegative. The CDR3 sequence is CAWNRGVINEQFF. The sequence in DNA is TGTGCCTGGAACAGGGGGGTGATCAATGAGCAGTTCTTC.